This is a list of T cell receptor beta chains from one sample in a study of T cell repertoires in cytomegalovirus infection. TCRdb reanalysed the reads using MiXCR and keeps one entry per CDR3 protein. The sample records about a million distinct CDR3 sequences, less than 35% being singletons. These receptors' targets are unknown. This specimen was cultured CD8+ T cells from PBMCs, taken from culture after CMV antigen stimulation. These TCRs come from a human donor in good health (CMV status not recorded). Some clones in this sample may be carry-over from other donors' samples. CDR3s include the opening cysteine and the closing phenylalanine or tryptophan. The D gene is left open where the match is weak. Where a row states a size, it is once, few, many or the class of an expanded clone; other rows omit it.

v_gene: TRBV12-3/TRBV12-4; d_gene: .; abundance: many; j_gene: TRBJ1-1; CDR3aa: CASSQSVLGTEAFF
v_gene: TRBV27; d_gene: .; abundance: .; j_gene: TRBJ1-5; CDR3aa: CASSWRGHQPQHF
v_gene: TRBV6-1; d_gene: .; abundance: .; j_gene: TRBJ2-2; CDR3aa: CASSEAGGGELFF
v_gene: TRBV27; d_gene: TRBD1; abundance: .; j_gene: TRBJ2-1; CDR3aa: CASSLPHRGRDEQFF
v_gene: TRBV7-2; d_gene: .; abundance: .; j_gene: TRBJ1-6; CDR3aa: CASSRDYNSSLHF
v_gene: TRBV14; d_gene: TRBD1; abundance: .; j_gene: TRBJ2-5; CDR3aa: CASSRTGGLVETQYF
v_gene: TRBV4-2; d_gene: TRBD1; abundance: few; j_gene: TRBJ2-5; CDR3aa: CASSQEGQQETQYF
v_gene: TRBV2; d_gene: .; abundance: .; j_gene: TRBJ1-4; CDR3aa: CASRDRRTNEKLFF
v_gene: TRBV27; d_gene: TRBD1; abundance: .; j_gene: TRBJ2-1; CDR3aa: CASSLKGALYNEQFF
v_gene: TRBV7-6; d_gene: .; abundance: once; j_gene: TRBJ1-1; CDR3aa: CASSLGYIEAFF
v_gene: TRBV7-9; d_gene: .; abundance: .; j_gene: TRBJ1-4; CDR3aa: CASSLVGGATEKLFF
v_gene: TRBV15; d_gene: .; abundance: few; j_gene: TRBJ2-3; CDR3aa: CATSPGGGWTDTQYF
v_gene: TRBV7-8; d_gene: TRBD2; abundance: many; j_gene: TRBJ2-1; CDR3aa: CASSFPGTSGGLYNEQFF
v_gene: TRBV10-3; d_gene: .; abundance: .; j_gene: TRBJ1-2; CDR3aa: CAVAQVQANYGYTF
v_gene: TRBV7-2; d_gene: .; abundance: many; j_gene: TRBJ1-6; CDR3aa: CASSFGSGLSYNSPLHF
v_gene: TRBV5-6; d_gene: .; abundance: .; j_gene: TRBJ1-4; CDR3aa: CASSPSSIPNEKLFF
v_gene: TRBV29-1; d_gene: .; abundance: few; j_gene: TRBJ2-7; CDR3aa: CSVEGPVTGEQYF
v_gene: TRBV28; d_gene: .; abundance: many; j_gene: TRBJ2-3; CDR3aa: CASSRTKSTDTQYF
v_gene: TRBV6-2/TRBV6-3; d_gene: .; abundance: .; j_gene: TRBJ1-2; CDR3aa: CATRGGSGYTF
v_gene: TRBV7-2; d_gene: .; abundance: many; j_gene: TRBJ1-2; CDR3aa: CASSLNKNYGYTF
v_gene: TRBV6-1; d_gene: .; abundance: .; j_gene: TRBJ1-2; CDR3aa: CASTQGPSYGYTF
v_gene: TRBV12-3/TRBV12-4; d_gene: .; abundance: .; j_gene: TRBJ1-1; CDR3aa: CASFPRGFGGGEAFF
v_gene: TRBV2; d_gene: .; abundance: .; j_gene: TRBJ2-2; CDR3aa: CASGGAELFF